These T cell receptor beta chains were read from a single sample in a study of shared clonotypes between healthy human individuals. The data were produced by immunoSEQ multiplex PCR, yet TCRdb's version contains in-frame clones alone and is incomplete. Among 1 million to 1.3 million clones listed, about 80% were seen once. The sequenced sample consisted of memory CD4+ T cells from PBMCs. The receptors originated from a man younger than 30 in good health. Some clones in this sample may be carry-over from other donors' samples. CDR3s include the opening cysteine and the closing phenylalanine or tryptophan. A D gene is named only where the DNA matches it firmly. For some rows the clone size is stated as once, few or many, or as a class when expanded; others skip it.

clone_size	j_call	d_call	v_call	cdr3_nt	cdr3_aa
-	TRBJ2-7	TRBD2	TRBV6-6	TGTGCCAGCAGCGCCCTGGGGGGGGACGAGCAGTACTTC	CASSALGGDEQYF
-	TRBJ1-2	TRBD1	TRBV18	TGTGCCAGCTCACCGGGACAGGGCTTTGATTTACGGGGCTATGGCTACACCTTC	CASSPGQGFDLRGYGYTF
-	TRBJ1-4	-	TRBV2	TGTGCCAGCAGTGCTATGGGGAAACTGTTTTTT	CASSAMGKLFF
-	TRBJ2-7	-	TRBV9	TGTGCCAGCAGCGTAGAGGGGAATTCCGCCTACGAGCAGTACTTC	CASSVEGNSAYEQYF
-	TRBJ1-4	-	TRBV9	TGTGCCAGCAGCCGAAAGTGGGGGGCGTATAATGAAAAACTGTTTTTT	CASSRKWGAYNEKLFF
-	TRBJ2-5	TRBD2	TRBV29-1	TGCAGCGTTGAAGATGTGCGGGAGCGGGAAGAGACCCAGTACTTC	CSVEDVREREETQYF
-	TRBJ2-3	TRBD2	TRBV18	TGTGCCAGCTCACCACCGAGGTTTAAGGCGGGAGGTATCTCAGATACGCAGTATTTT	CASSPPRFKAGGISDTQYF
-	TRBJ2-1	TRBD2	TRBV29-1	TGCAGCGTAGATTTTACTAGCGAATACAATGAGCAGTTCTTC	CSVDFTSEYNEQFF
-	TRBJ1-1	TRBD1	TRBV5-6	TGTGCCAGCAGCACGGACAGGGGCAACACTGAAGCTTTCTTT	CASSTDRGNTEAFF
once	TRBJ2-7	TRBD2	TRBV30	TGTGCCTGGACCCACGGACTAGCGGGAACCTACGAGCAGTACTTC	CAWTHGLAGTYEQYF
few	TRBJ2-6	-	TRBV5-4	TGTGCCAGCAGCAATCCCTCCTCTGGGGCCAACGTCCTGACTTTC	CASSNPSSGANVLTF
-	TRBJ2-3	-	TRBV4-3	TGCGCCAGCAGCCAAGAGGTTGCCGGGACTAGCACAGATACGCAGTATTTT	CASSQEVAGTSTDTQYF
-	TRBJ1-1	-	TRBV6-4	TGTGCCAGCAGCGTCCAGCCGAACACTGAAGCTTTCTTT	CASSVQPNTEAFF
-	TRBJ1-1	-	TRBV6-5	TGTGCCAGCAGCCCCCCAGCGGGGTTCGGTTTTAGGGCTTTCTTT	CASSPPAGFGFRAFF
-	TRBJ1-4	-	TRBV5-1	TGCGCCAGCACCTGGGGCGAGAATGAAAAACTGTTTTTT	CASTWGENEKLFF
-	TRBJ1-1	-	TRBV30	TGTGCCTGGAGTGTCTTCGGGAACACTGAAGCTTTCTTT	CAWSVFGNTEAFF
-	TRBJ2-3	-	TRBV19	TGTGCCAGTAGTATGGCCCCAGATACGCAGTATTTT	CASSMAPDTQYF
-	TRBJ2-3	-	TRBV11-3	TGTGCCAGCAGCTTAGGTAGTAGCTCGGGAGATACGCAGTATTTT	CASSLGSSSGDTQYF
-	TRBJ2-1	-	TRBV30	TGTGCCTGGACCCGGTGGGGCTCCTACAATGAGCAGTTCTTC	CAWTRWGSYNEQFF
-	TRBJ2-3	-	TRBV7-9	TGTGCCAGCAGCTTAAGTTCGGATACGCAGTATTTT	CASSLSSDTQYF
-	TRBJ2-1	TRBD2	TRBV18	TGTGCCAGCTCACCACCGGGGAGACCGGGACTAGCGACGTTCTTC	CASSPPGRPGLATFF
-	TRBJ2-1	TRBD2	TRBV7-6	TGTGCCAGCAGCCCCGGGGGCGGGAGGGACAATGAGCAGTTCTTC	CASSPGGGRDNEQFF
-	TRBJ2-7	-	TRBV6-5	TGTGCCAGCAGTTACTCGGCAGGACTCTCCTACGAGCAGTACTTC	CASSYSAGLSYEQYF
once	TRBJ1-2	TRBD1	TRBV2	TGTGCCAGCAGCCGGACAGGGGCCTATGGCTACACCTTC	CASSRTGAYGYTF
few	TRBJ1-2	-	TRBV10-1	TGCGCCAGCAGTGAGTCCGGGCACGACTATGGCTACACCTTC	CASSESGHDYGYTF
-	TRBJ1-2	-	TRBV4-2	TGTGCCAGCAGCCAAGGGGACGGGCGCTATGGCTACACCTTC	CASSQGDGRYGYTF
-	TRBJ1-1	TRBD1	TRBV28	TGTGCCAGCAGCGACCCGGGGACAGGGGGGACTGAAGCTTTCTTT	CASSDPGTGGTEAFF
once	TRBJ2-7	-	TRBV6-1	TGTGCCAGCAGTGATAGCCCACACTCCTACGAGCAGTACTTC	CASSDSPHSYEQYF